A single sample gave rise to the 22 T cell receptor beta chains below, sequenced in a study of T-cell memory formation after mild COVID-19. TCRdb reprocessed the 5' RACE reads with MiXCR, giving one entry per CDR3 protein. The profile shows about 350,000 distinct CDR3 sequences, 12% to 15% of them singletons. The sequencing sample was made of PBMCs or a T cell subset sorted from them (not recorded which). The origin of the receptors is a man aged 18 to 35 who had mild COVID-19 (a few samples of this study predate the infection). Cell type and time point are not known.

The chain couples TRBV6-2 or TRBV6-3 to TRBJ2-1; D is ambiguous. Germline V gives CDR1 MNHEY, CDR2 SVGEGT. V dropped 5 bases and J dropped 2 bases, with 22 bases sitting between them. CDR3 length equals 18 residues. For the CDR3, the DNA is TGTGCCAGCAGTGAGACCTACACTTTTGATTGGGCCTACAATGAGCAGTTCTTC. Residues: CASSETYTFDWAYNEQFF.

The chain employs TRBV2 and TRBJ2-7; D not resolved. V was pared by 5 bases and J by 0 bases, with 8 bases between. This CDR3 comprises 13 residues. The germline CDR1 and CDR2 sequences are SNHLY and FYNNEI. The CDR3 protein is CASSWVPSYEQYF. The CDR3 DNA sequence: TGTGCCAGCAGTTGGGTCCCCTCCTACGAGCAGTACTTC.

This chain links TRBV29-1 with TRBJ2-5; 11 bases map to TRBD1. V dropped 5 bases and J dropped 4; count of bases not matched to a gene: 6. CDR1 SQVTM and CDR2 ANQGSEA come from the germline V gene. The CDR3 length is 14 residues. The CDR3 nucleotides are TGCAGCGTTAGAAGGACAGGGGGCGTAGAGACCCAGTACTTC. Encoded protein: CSVRRTGGVETQYF.

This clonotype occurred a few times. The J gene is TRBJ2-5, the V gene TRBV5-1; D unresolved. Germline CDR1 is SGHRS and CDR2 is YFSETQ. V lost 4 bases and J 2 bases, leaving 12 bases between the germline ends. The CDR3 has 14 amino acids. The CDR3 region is CASSPTAAQETQYF. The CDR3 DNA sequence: TGCGCCAGCAGCCCGACGGCGGCGCAAGAGACCCAGTACTTC.

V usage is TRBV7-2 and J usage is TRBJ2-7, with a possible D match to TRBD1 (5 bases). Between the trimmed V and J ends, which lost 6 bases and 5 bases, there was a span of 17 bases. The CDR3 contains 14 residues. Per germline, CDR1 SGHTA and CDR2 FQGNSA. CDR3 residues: CASRPQGYANEQYF. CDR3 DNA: TGTGCCAGCAGGCCCCAGGGTTATGCTAACGAGCAGTACTTC.

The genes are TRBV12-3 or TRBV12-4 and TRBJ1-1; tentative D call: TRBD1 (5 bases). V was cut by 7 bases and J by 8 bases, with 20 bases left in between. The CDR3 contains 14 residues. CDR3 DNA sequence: TGTGCCAGCACCTTGGGGGGATATATAATGGAAGCTTTCTTT. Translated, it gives CASTLGGYIMEAFF.

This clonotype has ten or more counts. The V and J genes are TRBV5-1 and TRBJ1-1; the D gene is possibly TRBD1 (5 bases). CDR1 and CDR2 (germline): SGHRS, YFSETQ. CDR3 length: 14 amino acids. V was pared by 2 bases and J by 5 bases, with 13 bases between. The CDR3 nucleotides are TGCGCCAGCAGCTTAATCTCGAAGGGGACTGAAGCTTTCTTT. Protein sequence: CASSLISKGTEAFF.

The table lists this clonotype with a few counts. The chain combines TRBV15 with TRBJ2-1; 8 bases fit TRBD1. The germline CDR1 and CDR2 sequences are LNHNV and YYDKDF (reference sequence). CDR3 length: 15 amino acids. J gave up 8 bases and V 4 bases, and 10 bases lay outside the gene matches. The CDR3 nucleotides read TGTGCCACCAGCAATGACAGGGGAAAAGGCTATGAGCAGTTCTTC. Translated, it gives CATSNDRGKGYEQFF.

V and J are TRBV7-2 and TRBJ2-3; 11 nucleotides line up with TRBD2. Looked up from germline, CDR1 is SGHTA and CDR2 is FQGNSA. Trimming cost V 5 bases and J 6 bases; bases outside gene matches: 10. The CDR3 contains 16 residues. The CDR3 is CASSPYLAGGLDTQYF. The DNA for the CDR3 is TGTGCCAGCAGCCCTTATCTAGCGGGGGGCTTGGATACGCAGTATTTT.

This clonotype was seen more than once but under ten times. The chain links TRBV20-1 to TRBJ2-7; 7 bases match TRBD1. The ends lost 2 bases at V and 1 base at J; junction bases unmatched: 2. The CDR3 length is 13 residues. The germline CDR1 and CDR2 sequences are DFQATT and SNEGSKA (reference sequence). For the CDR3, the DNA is TGCAGTGCTAGACACAGGGGTTCCTACGAGCAGTACTTC. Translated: CSARHRGSYEQYF.

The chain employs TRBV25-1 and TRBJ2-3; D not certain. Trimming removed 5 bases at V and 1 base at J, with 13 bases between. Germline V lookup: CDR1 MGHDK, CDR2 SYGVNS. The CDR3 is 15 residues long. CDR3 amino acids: CASSQPVWGTDTQYF. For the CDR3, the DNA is TGTGCCAGCAGTCAGCCGGTTTGGGGCACAGATACGCAGTATTTT.

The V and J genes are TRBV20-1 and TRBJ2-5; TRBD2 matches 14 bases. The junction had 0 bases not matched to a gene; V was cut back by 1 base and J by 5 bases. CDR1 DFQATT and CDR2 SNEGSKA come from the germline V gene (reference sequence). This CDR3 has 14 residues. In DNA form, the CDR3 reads TGCAGTGCTAGAGGGACTAGCGGGGGGGAGACCCAGTACTTC. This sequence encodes CSARGTSGGETQYF.

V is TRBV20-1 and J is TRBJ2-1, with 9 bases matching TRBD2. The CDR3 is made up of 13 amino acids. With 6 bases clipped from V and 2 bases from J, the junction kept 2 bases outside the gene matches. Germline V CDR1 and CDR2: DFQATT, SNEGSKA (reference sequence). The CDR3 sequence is CSARTSAYNEQFF. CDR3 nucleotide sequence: TGCAGTGCGAGGACTAGCGCCTACAATGAGCAGTTCTTC.

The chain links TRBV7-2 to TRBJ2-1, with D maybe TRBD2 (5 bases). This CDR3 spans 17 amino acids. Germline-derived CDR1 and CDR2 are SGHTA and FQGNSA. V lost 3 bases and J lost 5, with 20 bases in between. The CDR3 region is CASSFWALRGLNNEQFF. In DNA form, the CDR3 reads TGTGCCAGCAGCTTCTGGGCACTTCGGGGTCTGAACAATGAGCAGTTCTTC.

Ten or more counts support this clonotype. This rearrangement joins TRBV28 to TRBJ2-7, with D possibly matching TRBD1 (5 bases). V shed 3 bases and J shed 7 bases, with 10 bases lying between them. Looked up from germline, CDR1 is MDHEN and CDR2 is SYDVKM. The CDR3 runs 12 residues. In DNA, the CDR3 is TGTGCCAGCAGTTTGTACAGGAGAGAGCAGTACTTC. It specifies CASSLYRREQYF.

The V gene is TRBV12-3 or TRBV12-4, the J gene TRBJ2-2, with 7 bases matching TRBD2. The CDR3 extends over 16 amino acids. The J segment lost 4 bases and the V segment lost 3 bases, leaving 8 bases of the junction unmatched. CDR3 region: CASSFWGGGGTGELFF. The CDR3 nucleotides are TGTGCCAGCAGTTTTTGGGGGGGAGGCGGCACCGGGGAGCTGTTTTTT.

The CDR3 is CASSPSARADTQYF. The CDR3 DNA follows: TGTGCCAGCAGCCCTTCGGCCCGGGCAGATACGCAGTATTTT. The chain links TRBV7-2 to TRBJ2-3; D remains unclear. CDR3 length equals 14 residues. Looked up from germline, CDR1 is SGHTA and CDR2 is FQGNSA. Deletions cut 5 bases from V and 4 bases from J, with 13 bases between.

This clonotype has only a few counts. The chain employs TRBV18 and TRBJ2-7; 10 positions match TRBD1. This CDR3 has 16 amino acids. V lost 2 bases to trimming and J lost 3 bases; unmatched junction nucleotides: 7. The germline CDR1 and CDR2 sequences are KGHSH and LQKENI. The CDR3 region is CASSPTLGQGIYEQYF. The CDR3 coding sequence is TGTGCCAGCTCACCAACGCTGGGACAGGGGATCTACGAGCAGTACTTC.

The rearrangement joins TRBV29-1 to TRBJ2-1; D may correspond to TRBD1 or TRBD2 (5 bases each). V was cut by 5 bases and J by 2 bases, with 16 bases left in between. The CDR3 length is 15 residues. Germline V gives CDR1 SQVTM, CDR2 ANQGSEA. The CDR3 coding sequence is TGCAGCGTTTCGTGGGGGTCTCGCCCCTACAATGAGCAGTTCTTC. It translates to CSVSWGSRPYNEQFF.

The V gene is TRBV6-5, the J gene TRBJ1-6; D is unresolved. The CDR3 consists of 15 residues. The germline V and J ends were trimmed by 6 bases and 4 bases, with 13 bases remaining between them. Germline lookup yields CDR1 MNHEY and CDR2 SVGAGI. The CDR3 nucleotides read TGTGCCAGCAGAGACCAGGCGGGATATAATTCACCCCTCCACTTT. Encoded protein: CASRDQAGYNSPLHF.

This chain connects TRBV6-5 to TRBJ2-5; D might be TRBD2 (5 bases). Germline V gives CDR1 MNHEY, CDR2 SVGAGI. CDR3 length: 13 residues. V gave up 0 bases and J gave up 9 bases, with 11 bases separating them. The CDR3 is CASSYSRERAQYF. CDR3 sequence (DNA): TGTGCCAGCAGTTACTCGAGGGAGAGGGCCCAGTACTTC.

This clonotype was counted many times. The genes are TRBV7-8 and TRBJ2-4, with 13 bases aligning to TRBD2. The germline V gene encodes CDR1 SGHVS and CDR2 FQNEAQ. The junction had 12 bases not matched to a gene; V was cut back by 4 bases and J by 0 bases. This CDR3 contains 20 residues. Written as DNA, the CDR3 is TGTGCCAGCAGCTCCGGTCAGACTAGCGGGGGGCCCCTAGCCAAAAACATTCAGTACTTC. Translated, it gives CASSSGQTSGGPLAKNIQYF.